Presented here are 28 T cell receptor beta chains from one specimen sequenced in a study of shared clonotypes between healthy human individuals. Measured with immunoSEQ multiplex PCR; TCRdb has only the in-frame clones, and not every one. The table lists more than 2 million clones, approximately 96% of them singletons. The sample taken for sequencing was naive CD4+ T cells sorted from blood. This sample's subset: CD45RA+ positively selected. The receptors originated from a young man in good health.

This chain uses TRBV7-6 with TRBJ1-1; 10 bases line up with TRBD1. Losses at the gene ends were 4 bases for V and 1 base for J; bases not matched to a gene: 18. Germline CDR1 SGHVS, CDR2 FNYEAQ. The CDR3 has 20 residues. The CDR3 bases are TGTGCCAGCAGCTACTACCCCTCCGGGACAGGGGTCGGGGAGAACACTGAAGCTTTCTTT. Its translation is CASSYYPSGTGVGENTEAFF.

This chain joins TRBV6-5 and TRBJ1-6, with 7 bases fitting TRBD1. V shed 6 bases, J shed 8 bases, and the junction held 7 bases outside the gene matches. The germline CDR1 and CDR2 sequences are MNHEY and SVGAGI. The CDR3 length is 14 residues. CDR3 residues: CASSSGGTHSPLHF. CDR3 DNA sequence: TGTGCCAGCAGCTCAGGGGGAACTCATTCACCCCTCCACTTT.

J is TRBJ1-6 and V is TRBV19; weak D call: TRBD1 (5 bases). The CDR3 sequence is 15 residues long. Germline CDR1 is LNHDA and CDR2 is SQIVND (reference sequence). V shed 3 bases and J shed 10 bases, with 16 bases lying between them. The CDR3: CASSIGPGLSSPLHF. In DNA form, the CDR3 reads TGTGCCAGTAGTATTGGTCCAGGGTTGAGCTCACCCCTCCACTTT. The full variable domain, completed using reference TRBV19 and TRBJ1-6, is DGGITQSPKYLFRKEGQNVTLSCEQNLNHDAMYWYRQDPGQGLRLIYYSQIVNDFQKGDIAEGYSVSREKKESFPLTVTSAQKNPTAFYLCASSIGPGLSSPLHFGNGTRLTVT.

The V call is TRBV6-5, the J call TRBJ2-5; D possibly uses TRBD1 or TRBD2 (5 bases each). Germline V CDR1 and CDR2: MNHEY, SVGAGI. The CDR3 consists of 16 residues. V lost 2 bases and J 5 bases, leaving 18 bases between the germline ends. CDR3 coding DNA: TGTGCCAGCAGTTACGGGTATGGGGGATCATTGGAGACCCAGTACTTC. Amino acid sequence: CASSYGYGGSLETQYF.

The chain recombines TRBV28 with TRBJ2-7; TRBD1 matches at 11 bases. Unmatched junction bases numbered 15, after V lost 5 bases and J lost 12 bases. This CDR3 has 15 amino acids. Germline CDR1 and CDR2: MDHEN and SYDVKM. The DNA for the CDR3 is TGTGCCAGCAGTCCAAGGACAGGGGGCCTTCTCCGGTGGTACTTC. Translated: CASSPRTGGLLRWYF.

V is TRBV9 and J is TRBJ2-2; the match to TRBD2 covers 11 bases. V was clipped by 3 bases and J by 4 bases; unmatched bases: 8. The CDR3 has 17 amino acids. CDR1 SGDLS and CDR2 YYNGEE come from the germline V gene. The chain's CDR3 is CASSASTGLAGTGELFF. The CDR3 DNA is TGTGCCAGCAGCGCAAGTACTGGACTAGCGGGCACCGGGGAGCTGTTTTTT.

The chain couples TRBV2 to TRBJ1-4; perhaps TRBD1 as D (5 bases). The CDR3 runs to 15 residues. V was shortened by 6 bases and J by 4 bases, with 15 bases between the two germline ends. Germline CDR1 reads SNHLY; CDR2 reads FYNNEI. The DNA of the CDR3 is TGTGCCAGCAGACCCAGGGAGACGGGTAATGAAAAACTGTTTTTT. Its protein product is CASRPRETGNEKLFF.

The genes are TRBV2 and TRBJ2-5; D assignment may be TRBD1 or TRBD2 (6 bases each). The CDR3 contains 11 residues. The germline V gene encodes CDR1 SNHLY and CDR2 FYNNEI. V was trimmed by 0 bases and J by 14 bases, leaving 10 bases between them. DNA for the CDR3: TGTGCCAGCAGTGAAGCGCGGGACATTTACTTC. Protein sequence: CASSEARDIYF.

The genes are TRBV27 and TRBJ1-2; D is ambiguous. Trimming cost V 0 bases and J 4 bases, with 15 bases left between them. The CDR3 spans 16 residues. Germline CDR1 MNHEY, CDR2 SMNVEV (reference sequence). This chain's CDR3 is CASSLSIPRGLYGYTF. CDR3 coding DNA: TGTGCCAGCAGTTTATCTATCCCCAGAGGCCTCTATGGCTACACCTTC.

The rearrangement uses TRBV19 and TRBJ1-3; D ambiguous. Germline CDR1 reads LNHDA; CDR2 reads SQIVND (reference sequence). The CDR3 contains 16 residues. Trimming stripped 5 bases from V and 0 bases from J, with 14 bases between. The CDR3: CASSPPLGLSGNTIYF. The CDR3 DNA reads TGTGCCAGTAGTCCCCCACTAGGGCTCTCTGGAAACACCATATATTTT.

In DNA, the CDR3 is TGTGCCAGCAGTAGACAGGGTCTGGATAATTCACCCCTCCACTTT. Encoded protein: CASSRQGLDNSPLHF. This sequence joins TRBV6-1 and TRBJ1-6; TRBD1 matches at 7 bases. V dropped 5 bases and J dropped 5; count of bases not matched to a gene: 6. CDR1 and CDR2 (germline): MNHNS, SASEGT. The CDR3 consists of 15 residues.

The gene calls are TRBV27 and TRBJ2-7, with TRBD2 identical over 12 bases. The germline CDR1 and CDR2 sequences are MNHEY and SMNVEV (reference sequence). The CDR3 has 17 residues. The trim removed 7 bases at V and 1 base at J, leaving 11 bases unmatched. CDR3 in amino acids: CASNLPGLAGLSYEQYF. CDR3 DNA: TGTGCCAGCAACCTACCGGGACTAGCGGGCCTTTCCTACGAGCAGTACTTC.

This chain links TRBV28 with TRBJ1-2; 8 bases are a match to TRBD1. Looked up from germline, CDR1 is MDHEN and CDR2 is SYDVKM. The V gene end was trimmed by 6 bases and the J gene end by 7 bases; junction bases not matched to a gene: 7. This CDR3 region has 13 residues. CDR3 bases: TGTGCCAGCAGGGACAGGGAGTACCGTGGCTACACCTTC. Residues: CASRDREYRGYTF.

V usage is TRBV5-1 and J usage is TRBJ2-5; D unclear. Germline V gene sequence: CDR1 SGHRS, CDR2 YFSETQ. This CDR3 is 14 amino acids long. V shed 3 bases and J shed 4 bases, with 13 bases lying between them. CDR3 coding DNA: TGCGCCAGCAGCTCCGTTCCTCAGCTAGAGACCCAGTACTTC. It specifies CASSSVPQLETQYF. Filled out from reference TRBV5-1 and TRBJ2-5, the complete variable domain reads KAGVTQTPRYLIKTRGQQVTLSCSPISGHRSVSWYQQTPGQGLQFLFEYFSETQRNKGNFPGRFSGRQFSNSRSEMNVSTLELGDSALYLCASSSVPQLETQYFGPGTRLLVL.

This chain connects TRBV5-4 to TRBJ2-7; no clear D. Trimming shortened V by 7 bases and J by 2 bases, and 16 bases separated the two germline ends. CDR3 length equals 14 residues. From germline, CDR1 is SGHNT and CDR2 YYREEE (reference sequence). CDR3 sequence (DNA): TGTGCCAGCTCCCGCACCGGGCTAACCTACGAGCAGTACTTC. It yields the protein CASSRTGLTYEQYF.

The genes are TRBV9 and TRBJ1-1; tentatively, D is TRBD1 (6 bases). CDR1 and CDR2 from the germline V gene are SGDLS and YYNGEE. Trimming took off 0 bases at V and 2 bases at J, with 14 bases between the two ends. This CDR3 contains 16 residues. The CDR3 DNA reads TGTGCCAGCAGCGTAGGTCCAGGGGACGTTAACACTGAAGCTTTCTTT. Protein: CASSVGPGDVNTEAFF.

Comments on this clone: Other DNA sequences in the sample encode the same CDR3. The rearrangement joins TRBV6-5 to TRBJ1-1, with D possibly being TRBD1 (6 bases). Germline V gives CDR1 MNHEY, CDR2 SVGAGI. The CDR3 has 14 amino acids. V lost 6 bases, J lost 0 bases, and 11 bases lay in between. CDR3 sequence: CASSRGPLNTEAFF. In DNA form, the CDR3 reads TGTGCCAGCAGCAGGGGACCTTTGAACACTGAAGCTTTCTTT.

This clone was detected only once. The rearrangement uses TRBV7-2 and TRBJ2-7, with D hard to call. The CDR3 is made up of 11 amino acids. Between the trimmed V and J ends, which lost 2 bases and 5 bases, there was a span of 4 bases. The germline gives CDR1 SGHTA, CDR2 FQGNSA. CDR3 amino acids: CASSLMHEQYF. The CDR3 nucleotides are TGTGCCAGCAGCTTAATGCACGAGCAGTACTTC. The variable domain in full, with the rest retrieved from reference TRBV7-2 and TRBJ2-7, is GAGVSQSPSNKVTEKGKDVELRCDPISGHTALYWYRQSLGQGLEFLIYFQGNSAPDKSGLPSDRFSAERTGGSVSTLTIQRTQQEDSAVYLCASSLMHEQYFGPGTRLTVT.

The rearrangement links TRBV6-6 to TRBJ2-7; no clear D. CDR1 and CDR2 from the germline V gene are MNHNY and SVGAGI (reference sequence). V lost 0 bases to trimming and J lost 0 bases, with 3 bases between them. The CDR3 extends over 13 amino acids. CDR3 residues: CASSYSASYEQYF. The DNA for the CDR3 is TGTGCCAGCAGTTACTCGGCCTCCTACGAGCAGTACTTC.

As concerns this clone: This sample includes further DNA sequences coding for the same CDR3. This sequence joins TRBV19 and TRBJ2-7; TRBD1 agrees at 9 bases. J lost 2 bases, V lost 5 bases, and 1 base had no gene match. The CDR3 length is 13 residues. Per the germline V gene, CDR1 is LNHDA and CDR2 is SQIVND (reference sequence). The CDR3 region has the DNA TGTGCCAGTAGTCGGGACAGGGCCTACGAGCAGTACTTC. Its protein is CASSRDRAYEQYF.

This chain links TRBV6-6 with TRBJ2-7, with 8 bases matching TRBD1. With 5 bases clipped from V and 4 bases from J, the junction kept 7 bases outside the gene matches. The CDR3 runs 14 residues. The germline gives CDR1 MNHNY, CDR2 SVGAGI (reference sequence). Here the CDR3 DNA reads TGTGCCAGCAGTCAGACAGGGGTCGTTTACGAGCAGTACTTC. It specifies CASSQTGVVYEQYF.

V is TRBV29-1 and J is TRBJ1-2; 7 bases line up with TRBD1. The CDR3 contains 14 residues. J gave up 3 bases and V 4 bases, and 8 bases lay outside the gene matches. The V gene's germline CDR1 is SQVTM and CDR2 ANQGSEA. CDR3 coding DNA: TGCAGCGTTGTTCCTCTTACAGGGGACTATGGCTACACCTTC. Amino acids: CSVVPLTGDYGYTF.

The rearrangement joins TRBV6-1 to TRBJ2-2; no reliable D call. The germline V gene has CDR1 MNHNS and CDR2 SASEGT. The CDR3 totals 12 residues. Trimming removed 5 bases from V and 8 bases from J, with 9 bases in between. The CDR3 DNA follows: TGTGCCAGCAGTTCGATTGGTGGGGAGCTGTTTTTT. Amino acids: CASSSIGGELFF.

The sample holds one count of this clone. The rearrangement links TRBV6-6 to TRBJ1-2; D is ambiguous. V was shortened by 4 bases and J by 0 bases, with 9 bases between the two germline ends. Germline V lookup: CDR1 MNHNY, CDR2 SVGAGI (reference sequence). CDR3 size: 14 residues. For the CDR3, the DNA is TGTGCCAGCAGTTCCGACATGACTAACTATGGCTACACCTTC. Its translation: CASSSDMTNYGYTF.

V gene TRBV6-5 combines with J gene TRBJ2-2; 11 positions agree with TRBD1. With 5 bases clipped from V and 6 bases from J, the junction kept 5 bases outside the gene matches. This CDR3 comprises 15 residues. Germline CDR1 reads MNHEY; CDR2 reads SVGAGI. CDR3 sequence: CASSKPGQGAGELFF. As DNA, the CDR3 is TGTGCCAGCAGTAAACCGGGACAGGGGGCCGGGGAGCTGTTTTTT.

The CDR3 DNA follows: TGTGCCAGCAGTTTAGGGACAGGGGGCAATGGCTACACCTTC. Translation: CASSLGTGGNGYTF. The chain couples TRBV28 to TRBJ1-2, with 12 positions matching TRBD1. From germline, CDR1 is MDHEN and CDR2 SYDVKM. V was pared by 2 bases and J by 6 bases, with 1 base of the junction left unmatched. This CDR3 contains 14 residues.

The chain joins TRBV7-9 to TRBJ2-7; 8 bases are a match to TRBD1. From germline, CDR1 is SEHNR and CDR2 FQNEAQ (reference sequence). The CDR3 extends over 13 amino acids. Unmatched junction bases numbered 3, after V lost 5 bases and J lost 3 bases. The CDR3 coding sequence is TGTGCCAGCAGCGAAGACAGGGGCTACGAGCAGTACTTC. As protein: CASSEDRGYEQYF.

The chain employs TRBV7-2 and TRBJ2-3; D is undetermined. This CDR3 has 16 residues. Trimming cost V 3 bases and J 0 bases, with 13 bases left between them. The germline V gene encodes CDR1 SGHTA and CDR2 FQGNSA. The CDR3 region is CASSFSTVVSTDTQYF. Written as DNA, the CDR3 is TGTGCCAGCAGCTTTTCCACAGTTGTGAGCACAGATACGCAGTATTTT.